These 16 T cell receptor beta chains share one sample of origin, sequenced in a study of T cell responses to AZD1222 COVID-19 vaccine. TCRdb's table, derived via immunoSEQ multiplex PCR, lists solely in-frame clones and lacks some. The repertoire holds about 150,000 clones, with 85% to 95% as singletons. This specimen was peripheral blood, taken on day 0 of AZD1222 vaccination. These receptors came from an adult in good health.

This chain uses TRBV15 with TRBJ2-5; 8 nucleotides align to TRBD2. Germline V lookup: CDR1 LNHNV, CDR2 YYDKDF (reference sequence). CDR3 size: 15 residues. Germline trimming cut 8 bases from V and 1 base from J; bases unmatched to any gene: 9. The CDR3: CATLPASGGQETQYF. The CDR3 bases are TGTGCCACCCTGCCGGCGAGCGGGGGCCAAGAGACCCAGTACTTC.

The chain carries TRBV18 and TRBJ2-5; D possibly uses TRBD1 or TRBD2 (5 bases each). V lost 1 base to trimming and J lost 5 bases, with 11 bases between them. The CDR3 sequence is 14 residues long. CDR1 is KGHSH and CDR2 is LQKENI in the germline V gene. CDR3 region: CASSPRGTRETQYF. In nucleotides, the CDR3 is TGTGCCAGCTCACCACGGGGGACCCGGGAGACCCAGTACTTC.

The V and J genes are TRBV5-4 and TRBJ1-1; a possible D gene is TRBD1 (5 bases). V was cut by 2 bases and J by 0 bases, with 8 bases left in between. Germline values: CDR1 SGHNT, CDR2 YYREEE (reference sequence). The CDR3 is 14 amino acids. The chain's CDR3 is CASSLRGLNTEAFF. DNA of the CDR3: TGTGCCAGCAGCTTAAGGGGATTGAACACTGAAGCTTTCTTT.

CDR3 protein: CSALGTSRAGETEAFF. The DNA for the CDR3 is TGCAGCGCCCTAGGGACCTCTAGGGCGGGGGAAACTGAAGCTTTCTTT. V usage is TRBV29-1 and J usage is TRBJ1-1; TRBD1 is a possible D gene (5 bases). The CDR3 has 16 residues. Germline V gene lookup returns CDR1 SQVTM and CDR2 ANQGSEA. Trimming pared 7 bases from V and 5 bases from J, leaving 26 bases between.

The chain has TRBV3-1 (or the pseudogene TRBV3-2) and TRBJ2-3; 7 bases fit TRBD1. Germline V gene data show CDR1 as LGHDT and CDR2 as YNNKEL (reference sequence). CDR3 length: 15 residues. V was pared by 4 bases and J by 4 bases, with 8 bases of the junction left unmatched. The chain's CDR3 is CASSRYRGAADTQYF. In DNA form, the CDR3 reads TGTGCCAGCAGCCGATACAGGGGAGCGGCAGATACGCAGTATTTT.

The chain uses TRBV5-1 and TRBJ2-5; D might be TRBD1 (5 bases). Germline CDR1 SGHRS, CDR2 YFSETQ. The CDR3 is 14 residues long. The V and J ends lost 0 bases and 5 bases respectively, with 11 bases between them. CDR3 in amino acids: CASSLGGVRETQYF. The CDR3 coding sequence is TGCGCCAGCAGCTTGGGGGGCGTCCGGGAGACCCAGTACTTC.

The V gene is TRBV4-1, the J gene TRBJ1-4; D unresolved. The CDR3 totals 19 residues. V dropped 0 bases and J dropped 4 bases, with 21 bases sitting between them. Germline CDR1 and CDR2: MGHRA and YSYEKL. DNA for the CDR3: TGCGCCAGCAGCCAAGAAGAATCTTGGGTCCGGACCCTTAATGAAAAACTGTTTTTT. This sequence encodes CASSQEESWVRTLNEKLFF.

This sequence joins TRBV6-5 and TRBJ2-7; no definite D call. The CDR3 totals 13 residues. Trimming removed 0 bases from V and 6 bases from J, with 9 bases in between. Per the germline V gene, CDR1 is MNHEY and CDR2 is SVGAGI. CDR3 coding DNA: TGTGCCAGCAGTTACTCCCGAGTGGGCGAGCAGTACTTC. This translates into CASSYSRVGEQYF.

This rearrangement joins TRBV6-5 to TRBJ2-7, with D possibly being TRBD2 (7 bases). This CDR3 is built from 14 residues. Germline lookup yields CDR1 MNHEY and CDR2 SVGAGI. Trimming cost V 6 bases and J 2 bases, with 14 bases left between them. The DNA for the CDR3 is TGTGCCAGCAGACTGGAGGGGGGGACCTACGAGCAGTACTTC. It yields the protein CASRLEGGTYEQYF.

The rearrangement links TRBV30 to TRBJ1-2; weak D call: TRBD1 (5 bases). V lost 2 bases, J lost 6 bases, and 22 bases lay in between. Germline-derived CDR1 and CDR2 are GTSNPN and SVGIG (reference sequence). This CDR3 region has 16 residues. CDR3 sequence (DNA): TGTGCCTGGAGTCCGGACTTTGGGGGTGGGTCGGATGGCTACACCTTC. This codes for CAWSPDFGGGSDGYTF.

The chain is built from TRBV5-1 and TRBJ2-1, with D possibly TRBD1 on 5 matching bases. The CDR3 length is 15 residues. Germline CDR1 is SGHRS and CDR2 is YFSETQ. With 2 bases removed from V and 0 bases from J, the gap between germline ends came to 9 bases. The CDR3 bases are TGCGCCAGCAGCTTTGGGGCTACCTCCTACAATGAGCAGTTCTTC. Amino acids: CASSFGATSYNEQFF. Based on the CDR3 plus reference TRBV5-1 and TRBJ2-1, the full variable domain is KAGVTQTPRYLIKTRGQQVTLSCSPISGHRSVSWYQQTPGQGLQFLFEYFSETQRNKGNFPGRFSGRQFSNSRSEMNVSTLELGDSALYLCASSFGATSYNEQFFGPGTRLTVL.

This clone has only one observation. The CDR3 sequence: CSVRRDGHYGYTF. In DNA, the CDR3 is TGCAGCGTTAGGAGAGACGGACACTATGGCTACACCTTC. V is TRBV29-1 and J is TRBJ1-2; D remains unclear. V lost 5 bases, J lost 3 bases, and 13 bases lay in between. This CDR3 has 13 residues. Germline V gene lookup returns CDR1 SQVTM and CDR2 ANQGSEA.

This rearrangement joins TRBV24-1 to TRBJ2-1; 8 nucleotides match TRBD2. There are 16 residues in the CDR3. The V gene's germline CDR1 is KGHDR and CDR2 SFDVKD. J was trimmed by 4 bases and V by 5 bases; bases with no gene match: 9. The CDR3 nucleotides are TGTGCCACCAGTGGGGGGAGAGGGACTAGGTACAATGAGCAGTTCTTC. This translates into CATSGGRGTRYNEQFF.

The chain uses TRBV7-2 and TRBJ2-7; D not certain. There are 16 residues in the CDR3. Trimming took 0 bases from V and 2 from J, leaving 14 bases between them. Per the germline V gene, CDR1 is SGHTA and CDR2 is FQGNSA. DNA for the CDR3: TGTGCCAGCAGCTTAGCGCGAGGTAGTGGGACCTACGAGCAGTACTTC. This gives the protein CASSLARGSGTYEQYF. The full variable domain, rest sourced from reference TRBV7-2 and TRBJ2-7, is GAGVSQSPSNKVTEKGKDVELRCDPISGHTALYWYRQSLGQGLEFLIYFQGNSAPDKSGLPSDRFSAERTGGSVSTLTIQRTQQEDSAVYLCASSLARGSGTYEQYFGPGTRLTVT.

The rearrangement joins TRBV29-1 to TRBJ2-1, with a possible D match to TRBD2 (5 bases). Germline V gene sequence: CDR1 SQVTM, CDR2 ANQGSEA. The germline V and J ends were trimmed by 8 bases and 3 bases, with 14 bases remaining between them. This CDR3 comprises 13 residues. CDR3 nucleotides: TGCAGCTTCCAGCGGCCCGACTACAATGAGCAGTTCTTC. Translated, it gives CSFQRPDYNEQFF.

The chain recombines TRBV3-1 (or the pseudogene TRBV3-2) with TRBJ2-1; no firm D call. V was trimmed by 2 bases and J by 9 bases, leaving 11 bases between them. Germline V gene lookup returns CDR1 LGHDT and CDR2 YNNKEL (reference sequence). The CDR3 length is 13 residues. The CDR3 protein is CASSQPLAVEQFF. The CDR3 nucleotides read TGTGCCAGCAGCCAACCCTTAGCCGTTGAGCAGTTCTTC.